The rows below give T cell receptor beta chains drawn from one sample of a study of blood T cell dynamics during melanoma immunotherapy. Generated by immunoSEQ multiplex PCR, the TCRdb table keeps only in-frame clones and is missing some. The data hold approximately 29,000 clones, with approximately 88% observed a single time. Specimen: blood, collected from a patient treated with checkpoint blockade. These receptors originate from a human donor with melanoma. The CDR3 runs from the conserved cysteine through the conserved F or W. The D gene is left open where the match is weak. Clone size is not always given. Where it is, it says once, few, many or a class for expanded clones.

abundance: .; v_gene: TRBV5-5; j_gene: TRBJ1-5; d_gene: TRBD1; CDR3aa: CASSRVFQDRVINQPQHF; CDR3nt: TGTGCCAGCAGCCGGGTTTTCCAGGACAGGGTTATCAATCAGCCCCAGCATTTT
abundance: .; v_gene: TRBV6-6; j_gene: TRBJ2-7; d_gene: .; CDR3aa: CASSHQGAASYEQYF; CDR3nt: TGTGCCAGCAGCCATCAAGGGGCGGCTTCCTACGAGCAGTACTTC
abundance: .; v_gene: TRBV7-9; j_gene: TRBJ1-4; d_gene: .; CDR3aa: CASSRGNEKLFF; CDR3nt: TGTGCCAGCAGCCGTGGGAATGAAAAACTGTTTTTT
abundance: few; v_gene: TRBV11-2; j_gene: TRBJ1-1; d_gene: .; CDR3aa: CASSSLKTEAFF; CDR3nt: TGTGCCAGCAGCTCCCTAAAGACTGAAGCTTTCTTT
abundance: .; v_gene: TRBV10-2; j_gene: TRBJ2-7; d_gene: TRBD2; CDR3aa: CASKAGVFYEQYF; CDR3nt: TGCGCCAGCAAAGCGGGAGTATTTTACGAGCAGTACTTC
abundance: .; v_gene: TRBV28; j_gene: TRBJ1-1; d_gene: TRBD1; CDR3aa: CASSGQGANTEAFF; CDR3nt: TGTGCCAGTTCCGGACAGGGGGCGAACACTGAAGCTTTCTTT
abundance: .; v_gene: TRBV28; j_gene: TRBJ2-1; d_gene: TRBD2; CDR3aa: CASSLAGLAGGSNEQFF; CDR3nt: TGTGCCAGCAGTCTAGCGGGACTAGCGGGAGGTTCCAATGAGCAGTTCTTC
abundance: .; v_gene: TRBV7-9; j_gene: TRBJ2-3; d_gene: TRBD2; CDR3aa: CASSFSGVTDTQYF; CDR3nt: TGTGCCAGCAGTTTTAGCGGGGTCACAGATACGCAGTATTTT
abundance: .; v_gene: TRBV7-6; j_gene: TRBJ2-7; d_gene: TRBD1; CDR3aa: CASSSTGSTEQYF; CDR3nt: TGTGCCAGCAGCTCGACAGGGTCGACCGAGCAGTACTTC
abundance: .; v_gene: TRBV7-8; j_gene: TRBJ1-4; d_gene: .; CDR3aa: CASSLGGANEKLFF; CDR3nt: TGTGCCAGCAGCTTAGGGGGGGCTAATGAAAAACTGTTTTTT
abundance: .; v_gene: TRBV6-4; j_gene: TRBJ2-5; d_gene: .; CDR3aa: CASSILGGETQYF; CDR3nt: TGTGCCAGCAGTATACTAGGCGGAGAGACCCAGTACTTC
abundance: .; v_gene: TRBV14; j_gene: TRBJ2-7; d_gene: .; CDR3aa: CASSLQGAYEQYF; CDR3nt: TGTGCCAGCAGCCTACAGGGAGCCTACGAGCAGTACTTC
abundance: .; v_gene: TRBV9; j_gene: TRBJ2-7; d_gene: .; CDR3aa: CASRADLFSYEQYF; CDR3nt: TGTGCCAGCCGGGCGGACTTATTCTCCTACGAGCAGTACTTC
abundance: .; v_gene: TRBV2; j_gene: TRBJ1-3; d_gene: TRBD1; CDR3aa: CASSARQGAVGNTIYF; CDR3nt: TGTGCCAGCAGTGCGCGGCAGGGGGCGGTCGGAAACACCATATATTTT
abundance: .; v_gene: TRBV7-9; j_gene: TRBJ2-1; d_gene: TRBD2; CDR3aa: CASSSGLAGDEQFF; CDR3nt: TGTGCCAGCAGCTCAGGACTAGCGGGCGATGAGCAGTTCTTC
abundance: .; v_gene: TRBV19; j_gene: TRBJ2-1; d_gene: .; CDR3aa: CASKPRVGGYNEQFF; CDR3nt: TGTGCCAGTAAGCCCCGGGTGGGGGGTTACAATGAGCAGTTCTTC
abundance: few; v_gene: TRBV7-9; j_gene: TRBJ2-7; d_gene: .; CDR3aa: CASSLGSIASEQYF; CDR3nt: TGTGCCAGCAGCTTAGGGTCTATAGCGTCCGAGCAGTACTTC
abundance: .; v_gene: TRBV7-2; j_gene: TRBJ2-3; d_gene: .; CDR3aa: CASSPASSTDTQYF; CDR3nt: TGTGCCAGCAGCCCGGCCTCTAGCACAGATACGCAGTATTTT
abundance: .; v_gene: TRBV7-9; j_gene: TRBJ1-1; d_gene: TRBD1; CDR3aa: CASSALPGQGTEAFF; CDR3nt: TGTGCCAGCAGCGCGCTGCCGGGACAGGGCACTGAAGCTTTCTTT
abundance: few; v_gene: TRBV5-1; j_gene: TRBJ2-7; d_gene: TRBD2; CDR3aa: CASSSTGTSGSEQYF; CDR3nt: TGCGCCAGCAGCTCTACCGGGACTAGCGGGTCCGAGCAGTACTTC
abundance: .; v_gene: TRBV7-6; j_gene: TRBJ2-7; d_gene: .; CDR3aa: CASSLAGGLYEQYF; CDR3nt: TGTGCCAGCAGCTTAGCCGGGGGGCTCTACGAGCAGTACTTC
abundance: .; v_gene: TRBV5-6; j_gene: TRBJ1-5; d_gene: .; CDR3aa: CASSAGQGQPQHF; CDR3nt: TGTGCCAGCAGCGCCGGCCAAGGTCAGCCCCAGCATTTT
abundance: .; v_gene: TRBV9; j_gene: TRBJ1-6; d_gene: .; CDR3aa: CASSVALQAGNSPLHF; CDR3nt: TGTGCCAGCAGCGTAGCTCTACAGGCTGGCAATTCACCCCTCCACTTT
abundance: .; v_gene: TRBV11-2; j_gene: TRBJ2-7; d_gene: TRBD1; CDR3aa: CASSLDPGTGGHEQYF; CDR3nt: TGTGCCAGCAGCTTAGATCCGGGGACAGGGGGCCACGAGCAGTACTTC
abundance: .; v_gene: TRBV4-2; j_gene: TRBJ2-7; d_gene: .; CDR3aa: CASSQDVTGQTYEQYF; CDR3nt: TGTGCCAGCAGCCAAGATGTGACAGGACAGACCTACGAGCAGTACTTC
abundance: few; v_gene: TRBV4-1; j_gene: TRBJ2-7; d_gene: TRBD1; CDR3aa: CASSQGTASSYEQYF; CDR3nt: TGCGCCAGCAGCCAGGGGACAGCAAGCTCCTACGAGCAGTACTTC
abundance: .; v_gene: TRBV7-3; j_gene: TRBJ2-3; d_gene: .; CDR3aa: CASSFGPSTDTQYF; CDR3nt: TGTGCCAGCAGCTTCGGCCCGAGCACAGATACGCAGTATTTT
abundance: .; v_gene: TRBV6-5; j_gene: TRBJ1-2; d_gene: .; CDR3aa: CASSEGGRVDGYTF; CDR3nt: TGTGCCAGCAGTGAGGGGGGAAGGGTCGACGGCTACACCTTC
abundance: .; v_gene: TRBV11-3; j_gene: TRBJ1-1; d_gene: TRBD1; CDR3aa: CASSSGQGNTEAFF; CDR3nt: TGTGCCAGCAGCTCCGGACAGGGGAACACTGAAGCTTTCTTT
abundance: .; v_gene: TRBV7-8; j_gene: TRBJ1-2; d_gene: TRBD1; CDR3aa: CASSLGQGGDYGYTF; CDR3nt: TGTGCCAGCAGCTTGGGACAGGGTGGAGACTATGGCTACACCTTC
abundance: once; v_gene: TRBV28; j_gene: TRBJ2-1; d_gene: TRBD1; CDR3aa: CASSLDRDREFF; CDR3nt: TGTGCCAGCAGTCTGGACCGGGACAGGGAGTTCTTC
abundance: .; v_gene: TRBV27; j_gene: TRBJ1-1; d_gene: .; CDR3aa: CASSPWMNTEAFF; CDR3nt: TGTGCCAGCAGTCCGTGGATGAACACTGAAGCTTTCTTT
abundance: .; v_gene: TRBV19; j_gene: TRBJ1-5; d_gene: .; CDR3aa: CASSTGSNQPQHF; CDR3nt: TGTGCCAGTAGTACGGGTAGCAATCAGCCCCAGCATTTT
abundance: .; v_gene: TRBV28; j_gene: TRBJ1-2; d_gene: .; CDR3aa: CASSFEGNYGYTF; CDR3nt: TGTGCCAGCAGTTTTGAAGGGAACTATGGCTACACCTTC
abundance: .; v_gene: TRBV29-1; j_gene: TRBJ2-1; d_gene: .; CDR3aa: CSVEGTPNNEQFF; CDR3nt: TGCAGCGTTGAGGGGACACCTAACAATGAGCAGTTCTTC
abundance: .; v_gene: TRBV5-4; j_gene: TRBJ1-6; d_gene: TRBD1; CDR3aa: CASSRDRVNSPLHF; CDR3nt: TGTGCCAGCAGTCGTGACAGGGTTAATTCACCCCTCCACTTT
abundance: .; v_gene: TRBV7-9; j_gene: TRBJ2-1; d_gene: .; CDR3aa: CASSSMYESPYNEQFF; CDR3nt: TGTGCCAGCAGCTCGATGTATGAGTCGCCCTACAATGAGCAGTTCTTC
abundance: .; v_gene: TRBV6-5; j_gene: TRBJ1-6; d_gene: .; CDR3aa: CASSFIPGRNNSPLHF; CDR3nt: TGTGCCAGCAGTTTCATACCGGGACGGAATAATTCACCCCTCCACTTT
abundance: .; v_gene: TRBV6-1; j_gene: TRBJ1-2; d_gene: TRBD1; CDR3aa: CASTSTGSNYGYTF; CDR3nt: TGTGCCAGCACCTCGACAGGGAGCAACTATGGCTACACCTTC
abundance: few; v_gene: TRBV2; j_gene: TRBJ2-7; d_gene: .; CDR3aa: CASSEQGMNEQYF; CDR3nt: TGTGCCAGCAGTGAGCAGGGGATGAACGAGCAGTACTTC
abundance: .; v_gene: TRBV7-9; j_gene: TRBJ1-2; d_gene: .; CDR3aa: CASSPGERGKNYGYTF; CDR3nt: TGTGCCAGCAGCCCCGGGGAGCGGGGGAAAAACTATGGCTACACCTTC
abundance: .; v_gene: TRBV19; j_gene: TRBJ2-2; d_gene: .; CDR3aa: CATYRTGFGGTGELFF; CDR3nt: TGTGCCACTTACCGTACAGGGTTCGGAGGCACCGGGGAGCTGTTTTTT
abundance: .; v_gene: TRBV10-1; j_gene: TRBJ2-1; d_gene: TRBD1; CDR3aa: CASSVQGANEQFF; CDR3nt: TGCGCCAGCAGTGTACAGGGGGCTAATGAGCAGTTCTTC
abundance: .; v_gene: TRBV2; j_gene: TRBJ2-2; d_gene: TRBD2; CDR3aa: CASKAASGSPGELFF; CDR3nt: TGTGCCAGCAAGGCCGCTAGCGGGAGTCCCGGGGAGCTGTTTTTT
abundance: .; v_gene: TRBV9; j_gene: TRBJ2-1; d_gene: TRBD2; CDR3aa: CASSVGSLAGGLNEQFF; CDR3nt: TGTGCCAGCAGCGTAGGGTCCCTAGCGGGGGGGCTCAATGAGCAGTTCTTC
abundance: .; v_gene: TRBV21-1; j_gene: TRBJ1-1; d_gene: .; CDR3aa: CASSKMGTEAFF; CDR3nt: TGTGCCAGCAGCAAAATGGGGACTGAAGCTTTCTTT
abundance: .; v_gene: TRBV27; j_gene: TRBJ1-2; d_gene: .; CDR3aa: CASSPGTVYGYTF; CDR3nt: TGTGCCAGCAGCCCTGGGACCGTCTATGGCTACACCTTC
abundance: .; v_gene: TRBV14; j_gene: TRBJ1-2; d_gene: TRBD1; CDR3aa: CASSRGGGRYGYTF; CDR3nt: TGTGCCAGCAGCCGAGGGGGCGGCCGCTATGGCTACACCTTC
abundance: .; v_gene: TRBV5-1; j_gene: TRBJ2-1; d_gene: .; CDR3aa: CASSLVFSVNEQFF; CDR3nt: TGCGCCAGCAGCTTGGTTTTCTCCGTCAATGAGCAGTTCTTC
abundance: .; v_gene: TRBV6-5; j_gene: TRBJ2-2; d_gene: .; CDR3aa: CASSLYGVNTGELFF; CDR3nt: TGTGCCAGCAGTCTTTACGGTGTGAACACCGGGGAGCTGTTTTTT
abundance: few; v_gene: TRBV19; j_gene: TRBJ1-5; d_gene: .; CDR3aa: CASGIYQPQHF; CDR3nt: TGTGCCAGTGGGATTTATCAGCCCCAGCATTTT
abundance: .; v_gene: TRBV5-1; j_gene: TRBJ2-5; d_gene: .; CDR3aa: CASFSGPTGTQYF; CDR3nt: TGCGCCAGCTTCTCCGGGCCGACCGGGACCCAGTACTTC
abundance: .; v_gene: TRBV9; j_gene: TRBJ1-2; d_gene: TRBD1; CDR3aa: CASTLGQDYGYTF; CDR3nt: TGTGCCAGCACACTTGGACAGGACTATGGCTACACCTTC
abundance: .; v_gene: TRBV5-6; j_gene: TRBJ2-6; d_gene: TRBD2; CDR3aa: CASSSGTSGSRPGANVLTF; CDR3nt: TGTGCCAGCAGCTCGGGGACTAGCGGGAGTCGTCCTGGGGCCAACGTCCTGACTTTC
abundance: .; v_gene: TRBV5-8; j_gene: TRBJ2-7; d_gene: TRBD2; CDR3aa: CASSPEAGIYEQYF; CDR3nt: TGTGCCAGCAGCCCGGAAGCGGGGATCTACGAGCAGTACTTC